The clone carrying this T cell receptor beta chain was observed many times. To make TCR beta libraries, researchers used iRepertoire HTBI primers and Arm-PCR of CDR3 regions. Per the study methods: Across all samples, approximately 68 TRBV segments and 15 or so TRBJ segments were identified. Using its own MiXCR run on the multiplex PCR reads, TCRdb lists one record per CDR3 protein. The V and J calls were determined by TCRdb, not by the authors. This sample yields more than 300,000 distinct CDR3 sequences, of which roughly 21% are seen a single time; roughly 27% belongs to the top ten. As to time point: persistent/refractory GD, antithyroid drugs over 5 years with positive TRAb. The authors made the TCR library using RNA they extracted from PBMCs. An endocrinology unit in Xi'an, China, supplied the patients. With V trimmed by 5 bases and J by 4 bases, 7 bases remained unmatched. Germline loops: CDR1 SGHTA, CDR2 FQGNSA. The CDR3 length is 15 residues.

This entry is derived from a study of regulatory T cells in long-lasting Graves disease. Study-level information: Persistent cases took antithyroid drugs over 5 years and stayed TSH receptor antibody positive.

This clonotype was obtained from a female donor with Graves disease. The sequenced sample was peripheral blood mononuclear cells (PBMCs), obtained when the disease was refractory, from a patient treated with antithyroid drugs. This chain links TRBV7-2 with TRBJ2-5; 10 bases line up with TRBD2. Here the CDR3 reads CASSTSTSGTETQYF. CDR3 bases: TGTGCCAGCAGCACCTCTACTAGCGGGACAGAGACCCAGTACTTC.